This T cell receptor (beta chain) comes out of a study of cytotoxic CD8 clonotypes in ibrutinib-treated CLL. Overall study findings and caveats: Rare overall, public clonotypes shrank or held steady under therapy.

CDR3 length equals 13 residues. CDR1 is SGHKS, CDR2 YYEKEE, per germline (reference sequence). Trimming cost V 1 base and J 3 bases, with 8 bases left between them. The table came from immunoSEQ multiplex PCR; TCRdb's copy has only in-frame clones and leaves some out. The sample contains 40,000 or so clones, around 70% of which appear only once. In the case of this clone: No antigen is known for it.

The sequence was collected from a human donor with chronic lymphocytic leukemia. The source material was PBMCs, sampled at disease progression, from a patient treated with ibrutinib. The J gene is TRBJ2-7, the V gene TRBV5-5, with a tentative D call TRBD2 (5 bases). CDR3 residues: CASSLLLGYEQYF. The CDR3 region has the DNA TGTGCCAGCAGCTTGCTACTAGGCTACGAGCAGTACTTC.